The 3 T cell receptor beta chains reported below all come from one sample, sequenced in a study of T cells after yellow fever vaccination. TCRdb re-called the 5' RACE reads through MiXCR, storing one row per CDR3 protein. The profile covers hundreds of thousands of distinct CDR3 sequences, with about 12% appearing a single time and about 15% taken by the ten largest. The source material was PBMCs, sampled on the day of the yellow fever booster vaccination. The receptors were gathered from a man aged 30-40 years who received the YFV17D yellow fever vaccine.

The sample holds many counts of this clonotype. The chain joins TRBV6-2 or TRBV6-3 to TRBJ2-1; D is perhaps TRBD1 or TRBD2 (5 bases each). With 2 bases removed from V and 8 bases from J, the gap between germline ends came to 7 bases. The CDR3 is 12 amino acids. Per germline, CDR1 MNHEY and CDR2 SVGEGT. CDR3 nucleotide sequence: TGTGCCAGCAGTTACGGGGGAGATGAGCAGTTCTTC. It specifies CASSYGGDEQFF.

The gene calls are TRBV10-3 and TRBJ2-1; 7 bases are shared with TRBD2. Germline V gene sequence: CDR1 ENHRY, CDR2 SYGVKD. V dropped 0 bases and J dropped 10; count of bases not matched to a gene: 12. The CDR3 contains 16 residues. Here the CDR3 DNA reads TGTGCCATCAGTGAGTCGAGTGAGGGAGGGCCGTGGGAGCAGTTCTTC. Its protein product is CAISESSEGGPWEQFF.

In its sample, this clonotype was seen many times. The chain carries TRBV5-1 and TRBJ2-6; tentative D call: TRBD1 (5 bases). V was shortened by 0 bases and J by 0 bases, with 7 bases between the two germline ends. The CDR3 extends over 16 amino acids. CDR1 and CDR2 (germline): SGHRS, YFSETQ. In DNA, the CDR3 is TGCGCCAGCAGCTTGGAGGGGCGCTCTGGGGCCAACGTCCTGACTTTC. It yields the protein CASSLEGRSGANVLTF. Full variable domain (outside the CDR3, taken from reference TRBV5-1 and TRBJ2-6): KAGVTQTPRYLIKTRGQQVTLSCSPISGHRSVSWYQQTPGQGLQFLFEYFSETQRNKGNFPGRFSGRQFSNSRSEMNVSTLELGDSALYLCASSLEGRSGANVLTFGAGSRLTVL.